Below, 21 T cell receptor beta chains from the same sample are listed, as sequenced in a study of T cells after yellow fever vaccination. Each CDR3 protein is one row after TCRdb ran MiXCR on the 5' RACE reads. The table has some 600,000 distinct CDR3 sequences, around 12% seen once. Sequenced material: PBMCs, taken on the day of the yellow fever booster vaccination. These receptor sequences come from a man aged 30-40 years who received the YFV17D yellow fever vaccine.

This clonotype has only a few counts. The chain is built from TRBV11-1 and TRBJ2-3; TRBD1 aligns across 9 bases. CDR3 length: 18 residues. Germline-derived CDR1 and CDR2 are SGHAT and FQDESV (reference sequence). Unmatched junction bases numbered 11, after V lost 1 base and J lost 3 bases. CDR3 loop: CASSLERTGELTTDTQYF. CDR3 nucleotide sequence: TGTGCCAGCAGCTTAGAGCGGACAGGGGAACTCACGACAGATACGCAGTATTTT. Complete variable domain (other parts from reference TRBV11-1 and TRBJ2-3): EAEVAQSPRYKITEKSQAVAFWCDPISGHATLYWYRQILGQGPELLVQFQDESVVDDSQLPKDRFSAERLKGVDSTLKIQPAELGDSAMYLCASSLERTGELTTDTQYFGPGTRLTVL.

This sequence joins TRBV6-2 or TRBV6-3 and TRBJ1-1, with 8 nucleotides matching TRBD1. Germline V CDR1 and CDR2: MNHEY, SVGEGT. Germline trimming cut 4 bases from V and 2 bases from J; bases unmatched to any gene: 15. CDR3 size: 18 residues. The CDR3 DNA reads TGTGCCAGCAGTTTGAGGGGGACAGGAGGGTACGGAAACACTGAAGCTTTCTTT. Its protein product is CASSLRGTGGYGNTEAFF.

This sequence joins TRBV30 and TRBJ2-3; D call uncertain. The CDR3 has 12 amino acids. Trimming cost V 2 bases and J 2 bases, with 5 bases left between them. Germline lookup yields CDR1 GTSNPN and CDR2 SVGIG (reference sequence). In nucleotides, the CDR3 is TGTGCCTGGAGTTCCATCACAGATACGCAGTATTTT. It translates to CAWSSITDTQYF.

This clonotype was observed many times. The chain uses TRBV5-1 and TRBJ1-1; D call uncertain. The CDR3 loop spans 14 amino acids. The V gene's germline CDR1 is SGHRS and CDR2 YFSETQ. V lost 3 bases, J lost 1 base, and 10 bases lay in between. The CDR3 DNA reads as TGCGCCAGCAGCTCCCTTCGGGAGAACACTGAAGCTTTCTTT. Protein product: CASSSLRENTEAFF.

This clonotype was seen a few times. The chain is built from TRBV6-5 and TRBJ2-4, with D unresolved. Germline CDR1 reads MNHEY; CDR2 reads SVGAGI. This CDR3 contains 11 residues. Trimming pared 2 bases from V and 11 bases from J, leaving 7 bases between. CDR3 DNA: TGTGCCAGCAGTTACAGGGCAGTTCAGTACTTC. This codes for CASSYRAVQYF.

In its sample, this clonotype was seen many times. This sequence joins TRBV29-1 and TRBJ2-1; 9 bases match TRBD2. The CDR3 runs 13 residues. V was pared by 5 bases and J by 9 bases, with 8 bases of the junction left unmatched. The germline gives CDR1 SQVTM, CDR2 ANQGSEA. The CDR3 DNA sequence: TGCAGCGTTAATATAGCGGGAGCTGGTGAGCAGTTCTTC. The encoded protein is CSVNIAGAGEQFF.

The genes are TRBV6-6 and TRBJ2-5; TRBD2 agrees at 9 bases. CDR3 length: 13 residues. The junction had 8 bases not matched to a gene; V was cut back by 10 bases and J by 5 bases. Germline V gene data show CDR1 as MNHNY and CDR2 as SVGAGI (reference sequence). In DNA form, the CDR3 reads TGTGCCACCAGAGCGGGAGGTGTGGAGACCCAGTACTTC. Translated, it gives CATRAGGVETQYF.

This clonotype was picked up many times. The chain employs TRBV5-1 and TRBJ2-1; D gene uncertain. The V end lost 0 bases, the J end lost 7 bases, and 11 bases lay between the germline ends. This CDR3 has 14 residues. In germline, CDR1 is SGHRS, CDR2 YFSETQ. CDR3 region: CASSLEELRNEQFF. In DNA form, the CDR3 reads TGCGCCAGCAGCTTGGAGGAGCTTAGGAATGAGCAGTTCTTC.

This clonotype was counted only a few times. The rearrangement uses TRBV7-8 and TRBJ1-5; 7 nucleotides line up with TRBD1. Germline-derived CDR1 and CDR2 are SGHVS and FQNEAQ. CDR3 length equals 16 residues. J lost 2 bases, V lost 5 bases, and 9 bases had no gene match. The DNA of the CDR3 is TGTGCCAGCAGCACCCGACAGGGTCGGGGCAATCAGCCCCAGCATTTT. It encodes CASSTRQGRGNQPQHF.

This clonotype was found a few times. The chain's CDR3 is CASSPIYDTQYF. In DNA, the CDR3 is TGTGCCAGCAGCCCGATATACGATACGCAGTATTTT. The rearrangement links TRBV7-9 to TRBJ2-3; no clear D gene. Trimming left V 5 bases short and J 6 bases short, with 9 bases between. CDR3 length equals 12 residues. Germline assignment: CDR1 SEHNR and CDR2 FQNEAQ (reference sequence).

V and J are TRBV11-2 and TRBJ2-1; the match to TRBD2 covers 13 bases. CDR3 length: 18 residues. Germline V gives CDR1 SGHAT, CDR2 FQNNGV. Trimming at V came to 5 bases and at J to 5 bases, leaving 12 bases not matched to a gene. CDR3 amino acids: CASSPPNLLAGGNNEQFF. CDR3 nucleotide sequence: TGTGCCAGCAGCCCCCCCAATTTACTAGCGGGAGGGAACAATGAGCAGTTCTTC.

This clonotype has only a few counts. The V gene is TRBV7-8, the J gene TRBJ2-2; D gene unclear. In germline, CDR1 is SGHVS, CDR2 FQNEAQ. Trimming left V 10 bases short and J 0 bases short, with 9 bases between. The CDR3 is 13 residues long. In nucleotides, the CDR3 is TGTGCCATACACAACCCGAACACCGGGGAGCTGTTTTTT. The encoded protein is CAIHNPNTGELFF.

In this sample, this clonotype turned up a few times. The chain employs TRBV28 and TRBJ2-4, with no clear D. V lost 3 bases to trimming and J lost 0 bases, with 12 bases between them. CDR1 is MDHEN and CDR2 is SYDVKM in the germline V gene. The CDR3 sequence is 16 residues long. CDR3 sequence (DNA): TGTGCCAGCAGTTTGGTGGCGGTTCTAGCCAAAAACATTCAGTACTTC. This translates into CASSLVAVLAKNIQYF.

This clonotype was seen a handful of times. The chain is built from TRBV14 and TRBJ2-3, with 8 positions matching TRBD1. This CDR3 comprises 14 residues. The V and J ends lost 7 bases and 3 bases, in that order; junction bases with no gene match: 6. CDR1 is SGHDN, CDR2 FVKESK, per germline. The CDR3 coding sequence is TGTGCCAGCAAGGACAGGGTATCTACAGATACGCAGTATTTT. Translation gives CASKDRVSTDTQYF.

In this sample, this clonotype turned up a few times. The chain combines TRBV23-1 with TRBJ2-5, with D tentatively TRBD1 or TRBD2 (5 bases each). TRBV23-1 carries the ORF label, with uncertain function. There are 14 residues in the CDR3. Between the trimmed V and J ends, which lost 7 bases and 7 bases, there was a span of 19 bases. CDR3 sequence: CASTPGPTLGTQYF. The CDR3, as DNA: TGCGCCAGCACCCCGGGACCAACCCTGGGGACCCAGTACTTC.

This clonotype occurred a few times. V gene TRBV20-1 combines with J gene TRBJ2-5, with 10 bases matching TRBD2. Germline CDR1 and CDR2: DFQATT and SNEGSKA (reference sequence). The CDR3 extends over 13 amino acids. Germline trimming cut 5 bases from V and 3 bases from J; bases unmatched to any gene: 3. Here the CDR3 DNA reads TGCAGTGCTGGAACTAGCGGGAAAGAGACCCAGTACTTC. It encodes CSAGTSGKETQYF.

The chain carries TRBV19 and TRBJ2-7, with TRBD2 identical over 7 bases. Germline V gene lookup returns CDR1 LNHDA and CDR2 SQIVND (reference sequence). The ends lost 5 bases at V and 5 bases at J; junction bases unmatched: 15. The CDR3 covers 16 residues. The CDR3 sequence is CASSPRLSGTSNEQYF. For the CDR3, the DNA is TGTGCCAGTAGTCCAAGACTAAGCGGGACGTCGAACGAGCAGTACTTC.

This clonotype was observed at least ten times. The chain combines TRBV21-1 with TRBJ2-1; TRBD1, the D gene given by the table, was not confirmed from the DNA. TRBV21-1 is marked as a pseudogene. This CDR3 has 17 residues. The DNA for the CDR3 is TGTGCCAGCAGCAAAGCCGCGGGCGTTAGGACGTACAATGAGCAGTTCTTC. It is translated as CASSKAAGVRTYNEQFF.

V is TRBV5-4 and J is TRBJ2-5, with 7 bases matching TRBD2. The germline V gene has CDR1 SGHNT and CDR2 YYREEE (reference sequence). The V segment lost 1 base and the J segment 5 bases; nucleotides outside the gene matches: 5. The CDR3 loop spans 14 amino acids. CDR3 residues: CASSLSAGEETQYF. The CDR3 DNA reads as TGTGCCAGCAGCTTGTCGGCGGGGGAGGAGACCCAGTACTTC.

The J gene is TRBJ2-1, the V gene TRBV18; D may be TRBD2 (5 bases). The CDR3 extends over 15 amino acids. Trimming took 3 bases from V and 5 from J, leaving 14 bases between them. CDR1 is KGHSH, CDR2 LQKENI, per germline. The CDR3 DNA sequence: TGTGCCAGCTCACCTCTAGAGCCCGGGGACAATGAGCAGTTCTTC. Amino acids: CASSPLEPGDNEQFF. Combining the CDR3 with reference TRBV18 and TRBJ2-1 gives the whole variable domain NAGVMQNPRHLVRRRGQEARLRCSPMKGHSHVYWYRQLPEEGLKFMVYLQKENIIDESGMPKERFSAEFPKEGPSILRIQQVVRGDSAAYFCASSPLEPGDNEQFFGPGTRLTVL.

This clonotype occurred a few times. V and J are TRBV29-1 and TRBJ2-7; 7 nucleotides align to TRBD2. CDR1 is SQVTM, CDR2 ANQGSEA, per germline. The CDR3 is made up of 15 amino acids. J lost 0 bases, V lost 4 bases, and 9 bases had no gene match. CDR3 DNA sequence: TGCAGCGTTGGACTAGCACGGGTCCCCTCCTACGAGCAGTACTTC. As protein: CSVGLARVPSYEQYF.